The 7 T cell receptor beta chains given below trace back to one sample, sequenced in a study of T cells in Graves' hyperthyroidism and ophthalmopathy. There were TCR beta CDR3 regions amplified from RNA transcripts. The primer set for the first-round RT-PCR of the TCR CDR3 was HTBI. MiXCR, run by TCRdb on the multiplex PCR reads, gives a single entry per CDR3 protein. This table has around 620,000 distinct CDR3 sequences, around 14% appearing once. What was sequenced was blood. Source of these receptors: a woman under 30 with Graves' ophthalmopathy.

This clonotype was detected a few times. This chain links TRBV4-1 with TRBJ1-5; no clear D. This CDR3 spans 17 amino acids. Trimming took off 4 bases at V and 0 bases at J, with 16 bases between the two ends. Germline V gene lookup returns CDR1 MGHRA and CDR2 YSYEKL. The CDR3: CASSLKIQSYSNQPQHF. The CDR3 nucleotides are TGCGCCAGCAGCCTAAAGATCCAGAGCTATAGCAATCAGCCCCAGCATTTT.

This chain connects TRBV6-2 or TRBV6-3 to TRBJ2-3; TRBD2 might be the D (6 bases). Trimming removed 2 bases at V and 6 bases at J, with 12 bases between. The CDR3 covers 14 residues. The germline V gene encodes CDR1 MNHEY and CDR2 SVGEGT. In nucleotides, the CDR3 is TGTGCCAGCAGTTACGAGACTAGTTACGATACGCAGTATTTT. This sequence encodes CASSYETSYDTQYF.

The J gene is TRBJ1-6, the V gene TRBV7-9; 7 bases are a match to TRBD1. Germline assignment: CDR1 SEHNR and CDR2 FQNEAQ (reference sequence). The CDR3 is 18 residues long. Germline trimming cut 5 bases from V and 5 bases from J; bases unmatched to any gene: 15. CDR3 nucleotide sequence: TGTGCCAGCAGCCCGCCCGAGAGGACAGGATCCGATAATTCACCCCTCCACTTT. This codes for CASSPPERTGSDNSPLHF. The entire variable domain, with the rest obtained from reference TRBV7-9 and TRBJ1-6, is as follows: DTGVSQNPRHKITKRGQNVTFRCDPISEHNRLYWYRQTLGQGPEFLTYFQNEAQLEKSRLLSDRFSAERPKGSFSTLEIQRTEQGDSAMYLCASSPPERTGSDNSPLHFGNGTRLTVT.

This chain links TRBV7-6 with TRBJ1-6, with D unresolved. V lost 4 bases to trimming and J lost 6 bases, with 4 bases between them. Germline V gene sequence: CDR1 SGHVS, CDR2 FNYEAQ. The CDR3 is made up of 12 amino acids. The DNA of the CDR3 is TGTGCCAGCAGCTCAGTTAATTCACCCCTCCACTTT. This codes for CASSSVNSPLHF.

This clonotype was counted many times. The rearrangement uses TRBV3-1 and TRBJ2-1, with unresolved D. CDR3 length: 11 amino acids. CDR1 and CDR2 (germline): LGHDT, YNNKEL (reference sequence). V lost 6 bases and J 4 bases, leaving 4 bases between the germline ends. The DNA of the CDR3 is TGTGCCAGCAGGCGATACAATGAGCAGTTCTTC. Translated: CASRRYNEQFF.

This clonotype was counted only a few times. The V gene is TRBV28, the J gene TRBJ1-1, with D uncertain. CDR3 length equals 14 residues. The germline V gene has CDR1 MDHEN and CDR2 SYDVKM. The V end was cut by 6 bases, the J end by 2 bases, with 13 bases between. CDR3 sequence (DNA): TGTGCCAGCAGCCTACCCTCTGGTAACACTGAAGCTTTCTTT. Its protein product is CASSLPSGNTEAFF.

This clonotype was seen a handful of times. CDR3 in amino acids: CASSLEVGSLAKNIQYF. CDR3 nucleotides: TGTGCCAGCAGCTTAGAGGTGGGATCCCTAGCCAAAAACATTCAGTACTTC. The rearrangement uses TRBV7-2 and TRBJ2-4; D ambiguous. The V and J ends lost 1 base and 0 bases respectively, with 13 bases between them. The V gene's germline CDR1 is SGHTA and CDR2 FQGNSA. This CDR3 contains 17 residues.